This T cell receptor beta chain was identified during a study of a mutant IDH1 vaccine in newly diagnosed glioma. Study-wide context: Vaccinations were initiated 4-6 weeks following radiotherapy alone, or were given together with temozolomide cycles. Of treated patients, 62.5% were men and approximately 40% women, averaging roughly 40 years. Most had both radiotherapy and temozolomide beforehand; others had only one.

TCRdb keeps only in-frame clones here, not all; method: immunoSEQ multiplex PCR. The sample consists of under 65,000 clones, 80% of them appearing once. The time point denotes: week 11, during vaccination. Vaccination used 300 ug of mutant IDH1 20-mer peptide per dose, with topical imiquimod. New WHO grade 3 or 4 astrocytomas that were IDH1-mutant and ATRX-lost had been found in donors. This CDR3 is 14 amino acids long. V was pared by 1 base and J by 3 bases, with 8 bases between. Germline V gives CDR1 SGHVS, CDR2 FQNEAQ. On this clone itself: The antigen is unknown.

This clonotype was sampled from a man in his forties or fifties with glioma. Sample: PBMCs, taken from a glioma patient whose treatment included an IDH1 peptide vaccine. V and J are TRBV7-8 and TRBJ2-3, with TRBD2 as a possible D gene (6 bases). The CDR3 sequence: CASSLGAGTDTQYF. The CDR3 DNA is TGTGCCAGCAGCTTAGGGGCGGGAACAGATACGCAGTATTTT. The complete variable domain, with remaining parts taken from reference TRBV7-8 and TRBJ2-3, reads GAGVSQSPRYKVAKRGQDVALRCDPISGHVSLFWYQQALGQGPEFLTYFQNEAQLDKSGLPSDRFFAERPEGSVSTLKIQRTQQEDSAVYLCASSLGAGTDTQYFGPGTRLTVL.